This T cell receptor (beta chain) was identified during a study of early T cells in non-severe SARS-CoV-2 infection. Study at large: With bulk RNA from unsorted whole blood as input, sequencing yielded unpaired chains.

Researchers tagged individual cDNA molecules with unique molecular identifiers. MiXCR, run by TCRdb on the 5' RACE reads, gives a single entry per CDR3 protein. The table lists about 94,000 distinct CDR3 sequences, roughly 13% of them singletons. This clonotype was counted only a few times. Its specificity is not known. Regarding the study as a whole: In VDJdb matching, anti-spike CD8 responses were favored while private and CD4 specificities went missing.

Germline lookup yields CDR1 SNHLY and CDR2 FYNNEI. V trimming: 8 bases; J trimming: 7 bases; junction bases outside the gene matches: 8. The CDR3 is 14 residues long. Sequencing was performed on whole blood. The gene calls are TRBV2 and TRBJ2-2, with TRBD2 matching 9 bases. This clonotype originated in an adult who was a healthcare worker with PCR-confirmed SARS-CoV-2 infection or an uninfected control (not recorded which). For the CDR3, the DNA is TGTGCCAGCGCGCTAGCGGGGACCATCGGGGAGCTGTTTTTT. This codes for CASALAGTIGELFF. Combining the CDR3 with reference TRBV2 and TRBJ2-2 gives the whole variable domain EPEVTQTPSHQVTQMGQEVILRCVPISNHLYFYWYRQILGQKVEFLVSFYNNEISEKSEIFDDQFSVERPDGSNFTLKIRSTKLEDSAMYFCASALAGTIGELFFGEGSRLTVL.